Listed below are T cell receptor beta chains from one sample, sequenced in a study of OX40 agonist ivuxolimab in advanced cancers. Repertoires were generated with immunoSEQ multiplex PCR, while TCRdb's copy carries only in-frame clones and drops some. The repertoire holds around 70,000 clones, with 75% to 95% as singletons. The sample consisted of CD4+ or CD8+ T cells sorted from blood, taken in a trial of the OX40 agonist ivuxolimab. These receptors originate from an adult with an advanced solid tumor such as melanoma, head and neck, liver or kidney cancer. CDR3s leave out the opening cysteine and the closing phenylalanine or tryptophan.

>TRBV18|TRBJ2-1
ASSRLAGADEQF
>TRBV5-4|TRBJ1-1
ASSLDRGLGEAF
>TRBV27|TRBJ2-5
ASRRNREIETQY
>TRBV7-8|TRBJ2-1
ASRPGLAGGQNEQF
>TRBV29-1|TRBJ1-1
SGYRYDTEAF
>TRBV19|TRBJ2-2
ASSIPGPRWELF
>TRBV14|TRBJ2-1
ASSQDTDRGNNEQF
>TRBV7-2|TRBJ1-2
ASTLWAGGSPSNYGYT
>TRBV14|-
ASSLRDGSFYEQY
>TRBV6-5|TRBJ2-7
ASTSPSGDQY
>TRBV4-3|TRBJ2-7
ASSQEQVTYEQY
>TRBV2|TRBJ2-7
ASSDPDGRFYEQY
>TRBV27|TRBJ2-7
ASRVRGLVYEQY
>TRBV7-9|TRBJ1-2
ASSLKRGYT
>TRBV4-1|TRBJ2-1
ASSQDLLELRYSEYNEQF
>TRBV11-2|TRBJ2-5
ASSKNRGRIQETQY
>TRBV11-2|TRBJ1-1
ASSAGDEGNTEAF
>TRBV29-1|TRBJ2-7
SVEVGSYEQY
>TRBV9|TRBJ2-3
ASSALQGGTTDTQY
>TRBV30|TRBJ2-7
AWVDSDRGEQY
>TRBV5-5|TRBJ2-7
ASSHRGYEQY
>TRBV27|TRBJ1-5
ASSRQGAGQPQH
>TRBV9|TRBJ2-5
ASSPGGALGETQY
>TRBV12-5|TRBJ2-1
ASGLEWDNEQF
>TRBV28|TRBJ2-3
ASSPAAGTDTQY
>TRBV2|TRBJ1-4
ASSELDFLEKLF
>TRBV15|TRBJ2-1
ATSRTPASAEQF
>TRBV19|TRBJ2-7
ASSIGTGFYEQY
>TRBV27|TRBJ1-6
ASSLWSSYNSPLH
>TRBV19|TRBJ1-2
ASSIYGQRDYGYT
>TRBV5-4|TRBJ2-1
ASSPPTSGSDEQF
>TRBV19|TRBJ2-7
ASSMASGGLYEQY
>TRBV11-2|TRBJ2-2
ASSLSLTGELF